The 11 T cell receptor beta chains listed next were all sequenced from one sample in a study of cytomegalovirus exposure and HLA in healthy donors. PCR involved 60 Vbeta and 13 Jbeta primers. TCRdb's table, derived via immunoSEQ multiplex PCR, lists solely in-frame clones and lacks some. The sample consists of about 120,000 clones, over 75% of them appearing once. The material sequenced was PBMCs. Source of these receptors: a man aged 40-55 years in good health and CMV-seronegative.

The chain is built from TRBV12-5 and TRBJ2-1; D may be TRBD2 (7 bases). V lost 3 bases and J 6 bases, leaving 30 bases between the germline ends. This CDR3 is built from 20 residues. The germline CDR1 and CDR2 sequences are LGHNT and FRNRAP. Here the CDR3 reads CASGLRGRGSSPLDSNEQFF. The CDR3 DNA sequence: TGTGCTAGTGGTTTACGGGGGCGCGGGAGCAGTCCCTTAGATTCCAATGAGCAGTTCTTC.

The chain links TRBV9 to TRBJ1-2; no clear D gene. In germline, CDR1 is SGDLS, CDR2 YYNGEE. This CDR3 region has 14 residues. Trimming stripped 0 bases from V and 8 bases from J, with 14 bases between. In DNA form, the CDR3 reads TGTGCCAGCAGCGTAGGGTCGGGGTTAGAGGGCTACACCTTC. Protein product: CASSVGSGLEGYTF. The whole variable domain, filled in from reference TRBV9 and TRBJ1-2, reads DSGVTQTPKHLITATGQRVTLRCSPRSGDLSVYWYQQSLDQGLQFLIQYYNGEERAKGNILERFSAQQFPDLHSELNLSSLELGDSALYFCASSVGSGLEGYTFGSGTRLTVV.

This clone was seen once. This chain joins TRBV2 and TRBJ2-1, with TRBD2 matching 8 bases. Germline V CDR1 and CDR2: SNHLY, FYNNEI. The V segment lost 4 bases and the J segment 5 bases; nucleotides outside the gene matches: 7. The CDR3 sequence is 15 residues long. CDR3 nucleotide sequence: TGTGCCAGCAGTGGGACTAGCTTTCTGCACAATGAGCAGTTCTTC. It codes for CASSGTSFLHNEQFF.

This chain connects TRBV18 to TRBJ2-3; perhaps TRBD1 as D (5 bases). V was pared by 2 bases and J by 1 base, with 10 bases between. Per germline, CDR1 KGHSH and CDR2 LQKENI. The CDR3 is made up of 15 amino acids. The CDR3 coding sequence is TGTGCCAGCTCACCATTGGGGCCTGGCACAGATACGCAGTATTTT. It yields the protein CASSPLGPGTDTQYF.

The sample holds a few counts of this clone. This chain uses TRBV6-1 with TRBJ2-2; D call uncertain. The CDR3 is made up of 15 amino acids. V was cut by 5 bases and J by 0 bases, with 10 bases left in between. Germline loops: CDR1 MNHNS, CDR2 SASEGT. The CDR3 loop is CASSKTSPNTGELFF. The CDR3 nucleotides are TGTGCCAGCAGTAAGACATCCCCGAACACCGGGGAGCTGTTTTTT.

The rearrangement links TRBV25-1 to TRBJ2-5, with 7 bases that match TRBD1. V trimming: 6 bases; J trimming: 5 bases; junction bases outside the gene matches: 9. The CDR3 covers 14 residues. Per the germline V gene, CDR1 is MGHDK and CDR2 is SYGVNS. CDR3 DNA: TGTGCCAGCAGCATGTGGACAGGTCGGGAGACCCAGTACTTC. Its translation is CASSMWTGRETQYF.

V gene TRBV27 combines with J gene TRBJ2-1; unclear D gene. Deletions cut 3 bases from V and 4 bases from J, with 7 bases between. The CDR3 contains 13 residues. Looked up from germline, CDR1 is MNHEY and CDR2 is SMNVEV (reference sequence). DNA for the CDR3: TGTGCCAGCAGTTTCTCTACTTACAATGAGCAGTTCTTC. Protein sequence: CASSFSTYNEQFF.

The V call is TRBV5-4, the J call TRBJ1-1; no firm D call. Germline V gene sequence: CDR1 SGHNT, CDR2 YYREEE (reference sequence). The V end was cut by 4 bases, the J end by 8 bases, with 18 bases between. CDR3 length equals 14 residues. The CDR3 DNA reads as TGTGCCAGCAGCCTGGGGTTACAGCCTAGCGAAGCTTTCTTT. Amino acids: CASSLGLQPSEAFF.

The chain employs TRBV19 and TRBJ2-5; TRBD1 aligns across 10 bases. The closer fit of TRBJ2-7 to the DNA end suggests the J call may be wrong. The CDR3 spans 15 residues. Germline loops: CDR1 LNHDA, CDR2 SQIVND (reference sequence). The CDR3 bases are TGTGCCAGTAGTGACCGGGACAGGGGCTCCTACGAGCAGTACTTC. This translates into CASSDRDRGSYEQYF.

This clone was found a few times. This chain connects TRBV14 to TRBJ1-2; perhaps TRBD1 as D (5 bases). This CDR3 has 15 amino acids. With 1 base removed from V and 4 bases from J, the gap between germline ends came to 13 bases. Germline CDR1 SGHDN, CDR2 FVKESK. CDR3 bases: TGTGCCAGCAGCCAAGGGCAGGGAAGAAGCTATGGCTACACCTTC. Its protein is CASSQGQGRSYGYTF.

Turning to this clone: A junction end diverges from the germline sequence, so it may reflect a read error. The CDR3 region has the DNA TGTGCCAGCAGCTTGGGACCCGTCACAGATGCGCAGTATTTT. Its translation is CASSLGPVTDAQYF. The V and J genes are TRBV5-8 and TRBJ2-3; unclear D gene. This CDR3 spans 14 amino acids. Germline loops: CDR1 SGHTS, CDR2 YDEGEE. Complete variable domain (other parts from reference TRBV5-8 and TRBJ2-3): EAGVTQSPTHLIKTRGQQATLRCSPISGHTSVYWYQQALGLGLQFLLWYDEGEERNRGNFPPRFSGRQFPNYSSELNVNALELEDSALYLCASSLGPVTDAQYFGPGTRLTVL.